Below are 32 T cell receptor beta chains sequenced from a single sample in a study of response to subunit inactivated influenza vaccine. A single record per CDR3 protein comes from TCRdb applying MiXCR to the RT-PCR reads. This table has under 500,000 distinct CDR3 sequences, 9.5% to 12% appearing once. The input for sequencing was PBMCs from blood, taken roughly 47 days after vaccination. The receptors were sampled from a man aged 45-65 years who received an inactivated influenza vaccine.

The chain joins TRBV15 to TRBJ2-7; tentative D call: TRBD1 (5 bases). This CDR3 contains 14 residues. Germline V CDR1 and CDR2: LNHNV, YYDKDF (reference sequence). V lost 4 bases and J lost 4, with 14 bases in between. CDR3 residues: CATSKDRKGYEQYF. CDR3 DNA: TGTGCCACCAGCAAGGACCGAAAGGGGTACGAGCAGTACTTC.

J is TRBJ2-1 and V is TRBV7-2; no clear D. The CDR3 loop spans 13 amino acids. Deletions cut 6 bases from V and 4 bases from J, with 10 bases between. Germline V gene lookup returns CDR1 SGHTA and CDR2 FQGNSA. CDR3 coding DNA: TGTGCCAGCAGTGCCGACCCTTACAATGAGCAGTTCTTC. Its protein is CASSADPYNEQFF.

A few counts support this clonotype. The gene calls are TRBV4-1 and TRBJ1-1; D not certain. Per the germline V gene, CDR1 is MGHRA and CDR2 is YSYEKL. The V end was cut by 1 base, the J end by 1 base, with 7 bases between. The CDR3 has 14 amino acids. CDR3 DNA sequence: TGCGCCAGCAGCCAAGCTCAGTGGAACACTGAAGCTTTCTTT. This gives the protein CASSQAQWNTEAFF.

The genes are TRBV10-3 and TRBJ2-7, with D perhaps given as TRBD1 or TRBD2 (5 bases each). The germline gives CDR1 ENHRY, CDR2 SYGVKD. This CDR3 is built from 13 residues. With 5 bases removed from V and 3 bases from J, the gap between germline ends came to 11 bases. The DNA of the CDR3 is TGTGCCATCAGTCCGGGACGGAACTACGAGCAGTACTTC. Residues: CAISPGRNYEQYF.

The chain couples TRBV7-6 to TRBJ2-5; D gene unclear. Germline CDR1 is SGHVS and CDR2 is FNYEAQ. V lost 5 bases and J lost 6, with 10 bases in between. The CDR3 covers 12 residues. The CDR3 loop reads CASSASFQTQYF. The DNA of the CDR3 is TGTGCCAGCAGCGCCAGCTTCCAGACCCAGTACTTC.

This clonotype was observed a few times. The gene calls are TRBV6-1 and TRBJ2-2, with D possibly matching TRBD2 (6 bases). The germline V and J ends were trimmed by 6 bases and 0 bases, with 14 bases remaining between them. CDR1 is MNHNS, CDR2 SASEGT, per germline. The CDR3 is made up of 16 amino acids. In DNA form, the CDR3 reads TGTGCCAGCAGCCGACTGGGGGGAGCGAACACCGGGGAGCTGTTTTTT. Amino acid sequence: CASSRLGGANTGELFF.

This clonotype was seen only a few times. The rearrangement uses TRBV10-3 and TRBJ1-5, with TRBD1 matching over 7 bases. The CDR3 extends over 14 amino acids. The ends lost 2 bases at V and 7 bases at J; junction bases unmatched: 5. In germline, CDR1 is ENHRY, CDR2 SYGVKD. The CDR3 is CAISEQGVGQPQHF. The DNA for the CDR3 is TGTGCCATCAGTGAGCAGGGGGTTGGCCAGCCCCAGCATTTT.

This chain joins TRBV27 and TRBJ1-6; 7 bases match TRBD1. The CDR3 covers 15 residues. In germline, CDR1 is MNHEY, CDR2 SMNVEV (reference sequence). The V and J ends lost 6 bases and 2 bases, in that order; junction bases with no gene match: 4. The CDR3: CASRMDRTYNSPLHF. The CDR3 DNA reads as TGTGCCAGCAGAATGGACAGGACCTATAATTCACCCCTCCACTTT.

This clonotype was seen only a few times. V and J are TRBV7-9 and TRBJ1-4, with D hard to call. This CDR3 is built from 15 residues. In germline, CDR1 is SEHNR, CDR2 FQNEAQ (reference sequence). The ends were cut back, 1 base at V and 7 bases at J, with 13 bases in the middle. CDR3: CASSLGRLRGEKLFF. The CDR3 DNA follows: TGTGCCAGCAGCTTAGGCCGACTCCGCGGTGAAAAACTGTTTTTT.

The genes are TRBV7-2 and TRBJ2-1; 13 bases are a match to TRBD2. Germline assignment: CDR1 SGHTA and CDR2 FQGNSA. The CDR3 length is 16 residues. The ends lost 5 bases at V and 9 bases at J; junction bases unmatched: 10. The DNA of the CDR3 is TGTGCCAGCAGCCACAGCGGACTAGCGGGAGATGGTGAGCAGTTCTTC. Its protein product is CASSHSGLAGDGEQFF.

This clonotype was recorded a few times. V gene TRBV29-1 combines with J gene TRBJ1-1; 7 positions match TRBD1. The CDR3 consists of 13 residues. Germline V lookup: CDR1 SQVTM, CDR2 ANQGSEA. Unmatched junction bases numbered 7, after V lost 3 bases and J lost 6 bases. The CDR3 DNA reads TGCAGCGTTGACGTGACAGGGACATCTGAAGCTTTCTTT. Protein product: CSVDVTGTSEAFF. The full variable domain, completed using reference TRBV29-1 and TRBJ1-1, is SAVISQKPSRDICQRGTSLTIQCQVDSQVTMMFWYRQQPGQSLTLIATANQGSEATYESGFVIDKFPISRPNLTFSTLTVSNMSPEDSSIYLCSVDVTGTSEAFFGQGTRLTVV.

There are a few counts of this clonotype. V is TRBV6-5 and J is TRBJ1-1, with TRBD1 as a possible D gene (6 bases). Germline V gives CDR1 MNHEY, CDR2 SVGAGI. The CDR3 spans 13 residues. V lost 2 bases and J lost 8, with 12 bases in between. Here the CDR3 reads CASSYLDRSEAFF. In nucleotides, the CDR3 is TGTGCCAGCAGTTACCTTGACAGGTCCGAAGCTTTCTTT.

This clonotype was observed many times. This chain joins TRBV7-9 and TRBJ1-4; TRBD1 might be the D (6 bases). This CDR3 region has 15 residues. The V gene's germline CDR1 is SEHNR and CDR2 FQNEAQ (reference sequence). Between the trimmed V and J ends, which lost 5 bases and 0 bases, there was a span of 10 bases. This CDR3 reads CASSPNRATNEKLFF. The DNA for the CDR3 is TGTGCCAGCAGCCCGAACAGGGCAACTAATGAAAAACTGTTTTTT. Variable domain in full (rest from reference TRBV7-9 and TRBJ1-4): DTGVSQNPRHKITKRGQNVTFRCDPISEHNRLYWYRQTLGQGPEFLTYFQNEAQLEKSRLLSDRFSAERPKGSFSTLEIQRTEQGDSAMYLCASSPNRATNEKLFFGSGTQLSVL.

This clonotype was detected a few times. This chain joins TRBV7-2 and TRBJ2-5; D gene ambiguous. The V end was cut by 1 base, the J end by 2 bases, with 14 bases between. Germline V CDR1 and CDR2: SGHTA, FQGNSA. The CDR3 runs 16 residues. The CDR3 sequence is CASSLGVGRFQETQYF. The CDR3 nucleotides read TGTGCCAGCAGCTTAGGCGTCGGACGCTTTCAAGAGACCCAGTACTTC. The full variable domain, completed using reference TRBV7-2 and TRBJ2-5, is GAGVSQSPSNKVTEKGKDVELRCDPISGHTALYWYRQSLGQGLEFLIYFQGNSAPDKSGLPSDRFSAERTGGSVSTLTIQRTQQEDSAVYLCASSLGVGRFQETQYFGPGTRLLVL.

This clonotype was picked up many times. The V call is TRBV6-5, the J call TRBJ2-1; TRBD1 is a possible D gene (6 bases). The V gene lost 5 bases and the J gene lost 9 bases, with 26 bases spanning the gap. This CDR3 region has 17 residues. Germline-derived CDR1 and CDR2 are MNHEY and SVGAGI. The DNA of the CDR3 is TGTGCCAGCAGTCACCGAGGACCGGGACACGAGAGGAGTGAGCAGTTCTTC. It encodes CASSHRGPGHERSEQFF.

This clonotype has at least ten counts. This chain connects TRBV18 to TRBJ1-1; D is unresolved. The CDR3 totals 13 residues. The germline V gene has CDR1 KGHSH and CDR2 LQKENI. Trimming left V 3 bases short and J 0 bases short, with 5 bases between. This CDR3 reads CASSPPMNTEAFF. CDR3 in DNA: TGTGCCAGCTCACCCCCAATGAACACTGAAGCTTTCTTT.

The V gene is TRBV4-1, the J gene TRBJ2-1; TRBD1 or TRBD2 may be the D gene (5 bases each). The V and J ends lost 3 bases and 4 bases respectively, with 22 bases between them. Per the germline V gene, CDR1 is MGHRA and CDR2 is YSYEKL. The CDR3 loop spans 18 amino acids. The DNA for the CDR3 is TGCGCCAGCAGCCACGGACCGGGGCTAGCAGTACCATACAATGAGCAGTTCTTC. Its protein product is CASSHGPGLAVPYNEQFF.

CDR3 coding DNA: TGTGCCAGCAGCGTATTAGCTGGGGCCAACGTCCTGACTTTC. Encoded protein: CASSVLAGANVLTF. The chain uses TRBV9 and TRBJ2-6, with D hard to call. Germline CDR1 is SGDLS and CDR2 is YYNGEE. The V gene lost 1 base and the J gene lost 2 bases, with 4 bases spanning the gap. The CDR3 extends over 14 amino acids. The complete variable domain, with remaining parts taken from reference TRBV9 and TRBJ2-6, reads DSGVTQTPKHLITATGQRVTLRCSPRSGDLSVYWYQQSLDQGLQFLIQYYNGEERAKGNILERFSAQQFPDLHSELNLSSLELGDSALYFCASSVLAGANVLTFGAGSRLTVL.

This sequence joins TRBV16 and TRBJ1-1, with 7 nucleotides matching TRBD1. V was pared by 2 bases and J by 1 base, with 4 bases of the junction left unmatched. This CDR3 has 15 residues. CDR1 is KGHSY, CDR2 FQNENV, per germline. The DNA for the CDR3 is TGTGCCAGCAGCCAAGCGGGACAGAAGAACACTGAAGCTTTCTTT. Amino acids: CASSQAGQKNTEAFF.

In its sample, this clonotype was seen a few times. This chain joins TRBV5-1 and TRBJ1-1, with a weak D call TRBD1 (5 bases). V was shortened by 4 bases and J by 7 bases, with 20 bases between the two germline ends. Germline V lookup: CDR1 SGHRS, CDR2 YFSETQ. The CDR3 is 15 residues long. The CDR3 sequence is CASSPQPGQIIEAFF. The DNA of the CDR3 is TGCGCCAGCAGCCCCCAACCTGGACAAATCATTGAAGCTTTCTTT.

This chain links TRBV20-1 with TRBJ2-1; D ambiguous. The V gene's germline CDR1 is DFQATT and CDR2 SNEGSKA (reference sequence). The CDR3 loop spans 15 amino acids. Trimming took 7 bases from V and 5 from J, leaving 21 bases between them. The CDR3, as DNA: TGCAGTGTTACCCTTATTAGAACGCCCCACAATGAGCAGTTCTTC. It translates to CSVTLIRTPHNEQFF.

The rearrangement links TRBV15 to TRBJ2-3; D is ambiguous. The germline V and J ends were trimmed by 0 bases and 3 bases, with 4 bases remaining between them. Per the germline V gene, CDR1 is LNHNV and CDR2 is YYDKDF (reference sequence). The CDR3 is made up of 13 amino acids. The CDR3, as DNA: TGTGCCACCAGCAGAGACAAGACAGATACGCAGTATTTT. Amino acid sequence: CATSRDKTDTQYF. Complete variable domain (other parts from reference TRBV15 and TRBJ2-3): DAMVIQNPRYQVTQFGKPVTLSCSQTLNHNVMYWYQQKSSQAPKLLFHYYDKDFNNEADTPDNFQSRRPNTSFCFLDIRSPGLGDTAMYLCATSRDKTDTQYFGPGTRLTVL.

This clonotype has more than one count but fewer than ten. This chain links TRBV7-2 with TRBJ2-4; D is unclear. Looked up from germline, CDR1 is SGHTA and CDR2 is FQGNSA. The CDR3 is 13 amino acids. Trimming left V 2 bases short and J 7 bases short, with 9 bases between. For the CDR3, the DNA is TGTGCCAGCAGCTTAAGCGACCTCAACATTCAGTACTTC. Translation: CASSLSDLNIQYF.

This clonotype was seen ten or more times. The genes are TRBV20-1 and TRBJ2-7, with 7 bases lining up with TRBD2. CDR3 length: 12 residues. With V trimmed by 4 bases and J by 3 bases, 3 bases remained unmatched. CDR1 and CDR2 (germline): DFQATT, SNEGSKA (reference sequence). For the CDR3, the DNA is TGCAGTGCTACCGGGACTAACTACGAGCAGTACTTC. Its protein product is CSATGTNYEQYF.

The rearrangement uses TRBV5-1 and TRBJ2-1, with TRBD2 matching 10 bases. After removal of 6 bases from V and 4 bases from J, the junction contained 10 bases not matched to a gene. The germline V gene has CDR1 SGHRS and CDR2 YFSETQ. The CDR3 length is 16 residues. The chain's CDR3 is CASTVAGGHGYNEQFF. The CDR3 DNA is TGCGCCAGCACCGTAGCGGGGGGCCACGGATACAATGAGCAGTTCTTC.

CDR3 sequence reads: CASSPVFGNQPQHF. The CDR3 DNA follows: TGTGCCAGCAGCCCCGTATTCGGCAATCAGCCCCAGCATTTT. The genes are TRBV28 and TRBJ1-5, with D uncertain. Between the trimmed V and J ends, which lost 6 bases and 2 bases, there was a span of 11 bases. CDR1 is MDHEN and CDR2 is SYDVKM in the germline V gene. The CDR3 spans 14 residues.

The chain links TRBV6-5 to TRBJ1-1; 7 positions agree with TRBD1. Trimming removed 0 bases from V and 0 bases from J; junction bases left unmatched: 10. Per the germline V gene, CDR1 is MNHEY and CDR2 is SVGAGI. This CDR3 is built from 18 residues. CDR3 coding DNA: TGTGCCAGCAGTTACTCGATGAGGGGACAGTACATGAACACTGAAGCTTTCTTT. As protein: CASSYSMRGQYMNTEAFF.

The rearrangement joins TRBV20-1 to TRBJ2-1; D gene ambiguous. With 3 bases removed from V and 7 bases from J, the gap between germline ends came to 4 bases. Germline V CDR1 and CDR2: DFQATT, SNEGSKA (reference sequence). The CDR3 contains 10 residues. The CDR3 bases are TGCAGTGCTAGTGATAATGAGCAGTTCTTC. Amino acid sequence: CSASDNEQFF.

This clonotype was observed at least ten times. The chain uses TRBV24-1 and TRBJ2-3; D is unresolved. CDR1 is KGHDR, CDR2 SFDVKD, per germline. V was pared by 2 bases and J by 0 bases, with 5 bases between. The length of the CDR3 is 14 residues. CDR3 bases: TGTGCCACCAGTGATTACGGCAGCACAGATACGCAGTATTTT. This encodes CATSDYGSTDTQYF.

The chain joins TRBV20-1 to TRBJ2-2; 7 bases line up with TRBD2. Trimming at V came to 3 bases and at J to 4 bases, leaving 5 bases not matched to a gene. Germline CDR1 and CDR2: DFQATT and SNEGSKA (reference sequence). The CDR3 runs to 14 residues. For the CDR3, the DNA is TGCAGTGCTAGCCCAGCGGGGTTCACCGGGGAGCTGTTTTTT. This sequence encodes CSASPAGFTGELFF.

The CDR3 here is CASSFSGRDDEQFF. The CDR3 nucleotides read TGCGCCAGCAGCTTTAGCGGGAGGGACGATGAGCAGTTCTTC. The rearrangement links TRBV5-1 to TRBJ2-1; 11 bases map to TRBD2. The germline gives CDR1 SGHRS, CDR2 YFSETQ. CDR3 size: 14 residues. The J segment lost 8 bases and the V segment lost 2 bases, leaving 3 bases of the junction unmatched. The variable domain in full, completed from reference TRBV5-1 and TRBJ2-1, reads KAGVTQTPRYLIKTRGQQVTLSCSPISGHRSVSWYQQTPGQGLQFLFEYFSETQRNKGNFPGRFSGRQFSNSRSEMNVSTLELGDSALYLCASSFSGRDDEQFFGPGTRLTVL.

This clonotype was detected once. This rearrangement joins TRBV5-1 to TRBJ2-7; the D gene is possibly TRBD1 (6 bases). Germline CDR1 and CDR2: SGHRS and YFSETQ. CDR3 length equals 16 residues. The V gene lost 4 bases and the J gene lost 2 bases, with 19 bases spanning the gap. Here the CDR3 DNA reads TGCGCCAGCAGCGCTACGCGGCAGGGGCCCACCTACGAGCAGTACTTC. The encoded protein is CASSATRQGPTYEQYF. The full variable domain, rest sourced from reference TRBV5-1 and TRBJ2-7, is KAGVTQTPRYLIKTRGQQVTLSCSPISGHRSVSWYQQTPGQGLQFLFEYFSETQRNKGNFPGRFSGRQFSNSRSEMNVSTLELGDSALYLCASSATRQGPTYEQYFGPGTRLTVT.